Here is one T cell receptor beta chain with its context. The antigen remains unidentified. This sample is drawn from a study of T cells in Graves' hyperthyroidism and ophthalmopathy. The study, taken as a whole, reports: Before onset, ophthalmopathy was predicted by the model a median roughly 6.8 months earlier. A 13 V-J signature model discriminated ophthalmopathy versus stable hyperthyroidism. Blood also contained most expanded thyroid clonotypes above 0.001.

The TCR beta CDR3 regions underwent amplification using RNA transcripts as the source. When the TCR CDR3 underwent first-round RT-PCR, the HTBI primer set was used. MiXCR, run by TCRdb on the multiplex PCR reads, gives a single entry per CDR3 protein. The table lists about 700,000 distinct CDR3 sequences, over 40% of them singletons, with about 7% in the top ten. Germline CDR1 reads SGHAT; CDR2 reads FQNNGV. Trimming took off 2 bases at V and 6 bases at J, with 16 bases between the two ends. The CDR3 sequence is 15 residues long. The source of this sequence is an adult man with Graves' disease, either hyperthyroidism or ophthalmopathy (not recorded which). This chain uses TRBV11-2 with TRBJ1-2; TRBD1 is a possible D gene (6 bases). Sequenced input: peripheral blood or thyroid tissue (not recorded which). The CDR3 is CASSLMGPGGDGYTF. In DNA form, the CDR3 reads TGTGCCAGCAGCTTAATGGGTCCGGGGGGCGATGGCTACACCTTC.